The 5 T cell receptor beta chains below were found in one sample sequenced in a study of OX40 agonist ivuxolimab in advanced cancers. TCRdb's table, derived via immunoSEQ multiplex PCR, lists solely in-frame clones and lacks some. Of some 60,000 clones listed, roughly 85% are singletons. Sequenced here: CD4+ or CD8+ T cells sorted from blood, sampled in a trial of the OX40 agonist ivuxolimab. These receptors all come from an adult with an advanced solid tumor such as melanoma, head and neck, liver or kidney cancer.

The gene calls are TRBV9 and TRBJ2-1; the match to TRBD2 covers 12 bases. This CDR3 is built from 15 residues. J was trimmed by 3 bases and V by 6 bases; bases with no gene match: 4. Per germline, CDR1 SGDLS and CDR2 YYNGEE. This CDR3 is CASNLAGGLYNEQFF. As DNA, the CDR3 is TGTGCCAGCAACCTAGCGGGGGGGCTCTACAATGAGCAGTTCTTC.

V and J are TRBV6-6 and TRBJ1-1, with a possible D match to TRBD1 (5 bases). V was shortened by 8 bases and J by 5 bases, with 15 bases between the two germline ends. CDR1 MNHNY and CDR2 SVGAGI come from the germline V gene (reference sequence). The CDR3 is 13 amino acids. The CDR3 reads CASGGERRTEAFF. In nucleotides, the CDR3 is TGTGCCAGCGGGGGGGAGAGGCGGACTGAAGCTTTCTTT.

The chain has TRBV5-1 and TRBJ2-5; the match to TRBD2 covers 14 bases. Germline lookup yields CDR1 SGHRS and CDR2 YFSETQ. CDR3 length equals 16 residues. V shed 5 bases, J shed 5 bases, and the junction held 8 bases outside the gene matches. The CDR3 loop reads CASRTGLAGEGETQYF. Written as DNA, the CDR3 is TGCGCCAGCAGAACGGGACTAGCGGGAGAGGGGGAGACCCAGTACTTC. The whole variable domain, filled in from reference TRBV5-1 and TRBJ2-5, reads KAGVTQTPRYLIKTRGQQVTLSCSPISGHRSVSWYQQTPGQGLQFLFEYFSETQRNKGNFPGRFSGRQFSNSRSEMNVSTLELGDSALYLCASRTGLAGEGETQYFGPGTRLLVL.

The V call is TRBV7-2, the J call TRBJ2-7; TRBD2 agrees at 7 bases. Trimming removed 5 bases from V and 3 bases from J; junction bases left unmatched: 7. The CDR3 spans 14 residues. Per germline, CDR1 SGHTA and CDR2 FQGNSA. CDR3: CASSQSGVSYEQYF. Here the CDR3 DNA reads TGTGCCAGCAGCCAGAGCGGGGTAAGCTACGAGCAGTACTTC.

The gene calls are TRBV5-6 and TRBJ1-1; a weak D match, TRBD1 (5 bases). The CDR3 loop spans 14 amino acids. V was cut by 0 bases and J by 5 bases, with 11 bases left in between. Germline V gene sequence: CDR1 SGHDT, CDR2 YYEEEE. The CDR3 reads CASSLARGRTEAFF. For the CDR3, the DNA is TGTGCCAGCAGCTTGGCCCGGGGGAGGACTGAAGCTTTCTTT.